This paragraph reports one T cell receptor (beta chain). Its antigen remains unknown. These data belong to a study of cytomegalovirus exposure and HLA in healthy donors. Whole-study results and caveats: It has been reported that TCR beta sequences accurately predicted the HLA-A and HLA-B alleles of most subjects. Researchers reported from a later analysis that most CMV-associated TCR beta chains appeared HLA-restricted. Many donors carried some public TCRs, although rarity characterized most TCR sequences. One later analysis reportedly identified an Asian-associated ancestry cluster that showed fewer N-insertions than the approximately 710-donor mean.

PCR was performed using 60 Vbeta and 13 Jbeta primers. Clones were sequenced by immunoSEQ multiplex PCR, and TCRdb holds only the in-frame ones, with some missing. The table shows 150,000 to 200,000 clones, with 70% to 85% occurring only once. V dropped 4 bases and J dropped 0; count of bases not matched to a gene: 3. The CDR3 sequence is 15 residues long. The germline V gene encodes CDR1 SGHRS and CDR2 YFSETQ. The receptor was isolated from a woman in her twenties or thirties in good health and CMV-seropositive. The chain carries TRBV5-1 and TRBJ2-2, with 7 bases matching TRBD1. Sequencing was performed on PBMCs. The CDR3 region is CASSPGTANTGELFF. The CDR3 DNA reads TGCGCCAGCAGCCCCGGGACAGCGAACACCGGGGAGCTGTTTTTT.